A single T cell receptor beta chain is shown here with its context. The protocol was immunoSEQ multiplex PCR, while the TCRdb copy is restricted to in-frame clones and leaves out a portion. Of tens of thousands of clones listed, about four fifths are singletons. The data derive from a study of T cell responses to AZD1222 COVID-19 vaccine. The junction had 9 bases not matched to a gene; V was cut back by 3 bases and J by 2 bases. Germline V gene data show CDR1 as MNHEY and CDR2 as SMNVEV (reference sequence). The CDR3 contains 16 residues. The rearrangement uses TRBV27 and TRBJ2-7; TRBD2 aligns across 8 bases. The sequenced sample was peripheral blood, obtained on day 0 of AZD1222 vaccination. The sequence came from an adult in good health. Here the CDR3 reads CASSFYTAGATYEQYF. Here the CDR3 DNA reads TGTGCCAGCAGTTTCTATACAGCGGGGGCAACCTACGAGCAGTACTTC.